The T cell receptor (beta chain) under discussion was sequenced for a study of shared clonotypes between healthy human individuals. Overall study: CD8 memory received one plate per donor, CD8 naive two, CD4 memory three and CD4 naive three.

V dropped 4 bases and J dropped 2; count of bases not matched to a gene: 4. Germline CDR1 SGHNT, CDR2 YYREEE (reference sequence). The CDR3 spans 15 residues. CD45RO negativity and positive selection for CCR7 defined naive CD8 cells, a population that excluded terminally differentiated effector memory CD45RA+ cells. Donors were Caucasian adults residing in Nashville, Tennessee, USA. Each subset's genomic DNA was shared equally among a number of immunoSEQ plates. The method was immunoSEQ multiplex PCR; TCRdb's version includes in-frame clones alone and lacks a portion of them. The data hold about 2.1 million clones, with around 93% observed a single time.

What was sequenced was naive CD8+ T cells from PBMCs. The receptor's source is a man aged 18-30 years in good health. Some clones in this sample may be carry-over from other donors' samples. The V gene is TRBV5-4, the J gene TRBJ2-5; 11 positions match TRBD1. This CDR3 reads CASSPGTGGQETQYF. The DNA for the CDR3 is TGTGCCAGCAGCCCTGGGACAGGGGGGCAAGAGACCCAGTACTTC.